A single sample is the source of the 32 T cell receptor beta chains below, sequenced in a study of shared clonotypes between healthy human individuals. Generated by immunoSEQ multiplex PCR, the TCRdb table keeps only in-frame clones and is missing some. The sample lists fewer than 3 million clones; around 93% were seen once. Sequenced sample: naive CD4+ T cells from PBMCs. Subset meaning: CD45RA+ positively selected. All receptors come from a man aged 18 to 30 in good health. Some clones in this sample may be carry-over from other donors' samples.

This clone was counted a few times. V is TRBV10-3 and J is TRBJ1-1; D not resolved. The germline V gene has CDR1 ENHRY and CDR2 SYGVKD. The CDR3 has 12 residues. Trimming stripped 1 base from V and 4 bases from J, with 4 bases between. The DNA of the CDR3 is TGTGCCATCAGTGAGTTTTTCACTGAAGCTTTCTTT. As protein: CAISEFFTEAFF.

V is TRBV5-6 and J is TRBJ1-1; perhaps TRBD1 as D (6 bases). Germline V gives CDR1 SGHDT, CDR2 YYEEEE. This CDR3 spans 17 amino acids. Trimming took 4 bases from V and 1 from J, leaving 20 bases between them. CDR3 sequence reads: CASSTSDSFFKNTEAFF. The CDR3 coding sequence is TGTGCCAGCAGCACTTCGGACAGTTTCTTTAAGAACACTGAAGCTTTCTTT.

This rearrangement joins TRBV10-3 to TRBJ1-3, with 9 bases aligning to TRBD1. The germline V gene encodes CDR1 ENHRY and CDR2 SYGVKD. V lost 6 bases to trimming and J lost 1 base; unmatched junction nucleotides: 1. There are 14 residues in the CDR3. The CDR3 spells CAIRGQGSGNTIYF. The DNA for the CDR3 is TGTGCCATCAGAGGACAGGGGTCTGGAAACACCATATATTTT.

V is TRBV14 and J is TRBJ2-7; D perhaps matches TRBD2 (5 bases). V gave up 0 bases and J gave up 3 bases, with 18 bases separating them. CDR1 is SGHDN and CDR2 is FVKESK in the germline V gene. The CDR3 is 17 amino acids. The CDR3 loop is CASSQDQLLDSLYEQYF. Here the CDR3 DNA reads TGTGCCAGCAGCCAAGATCAGCTTCTGGACTCTCTCTACGAGCAGTACTTC.

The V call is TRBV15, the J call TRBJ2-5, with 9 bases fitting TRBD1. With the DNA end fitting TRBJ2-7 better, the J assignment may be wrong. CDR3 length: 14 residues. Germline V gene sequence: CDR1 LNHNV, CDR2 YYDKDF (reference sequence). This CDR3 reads CATRKISTGGEQYF. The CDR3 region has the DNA TGTGCCACCCGAAAAATTTCGACAGGGGGCGAGCAGTACTTC.

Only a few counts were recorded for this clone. CDR3 bases: TGCGCCAGCAATACAGGGGGCATGGTTAGCTATGGCTACACCTTC. Translated: CASNTGGMVSYGYTF. The V and J genes are TRBV5-1 and TRBJ1-2; TRBD1 matches at 9 bases. V dropped 6 bases and J dropped 4; count of bases not matched to a gene: 10. There are 15 residues in the CDR3. Germline CDR1 SGHRS, CDR2 YFSETQ.

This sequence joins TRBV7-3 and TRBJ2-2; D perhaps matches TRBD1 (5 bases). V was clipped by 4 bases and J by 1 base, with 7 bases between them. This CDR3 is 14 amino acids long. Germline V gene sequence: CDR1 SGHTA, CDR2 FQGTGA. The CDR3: CASSYGQNTGELFF. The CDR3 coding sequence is TGTGCCAGCAGCTACGGACAGAACACCGGGGAGCTGTTTTTT.

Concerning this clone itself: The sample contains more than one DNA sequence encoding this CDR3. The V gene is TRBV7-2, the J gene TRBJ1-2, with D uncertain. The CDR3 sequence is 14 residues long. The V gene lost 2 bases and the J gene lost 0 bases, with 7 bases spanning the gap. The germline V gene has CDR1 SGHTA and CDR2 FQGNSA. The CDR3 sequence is CASSLSTANYGYTF. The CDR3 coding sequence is TGTGCCAGCAGCTTAAGTACAGCTAACTATGGCTACACCTTC.

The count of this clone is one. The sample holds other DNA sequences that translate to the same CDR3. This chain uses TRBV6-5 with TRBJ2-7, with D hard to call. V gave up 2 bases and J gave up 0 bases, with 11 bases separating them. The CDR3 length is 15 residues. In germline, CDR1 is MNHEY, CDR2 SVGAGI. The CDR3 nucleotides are TGTGCCAGCAGTTACGGTGGAGTCAGCTCCTACGAGCAGTACTTC. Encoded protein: CASSYGGVSSYEQYF.

The CDR3 protein is CASSMFLDTGELFF. For the CDR3, the DNA is TGTGCCAGTAGTATGTTCTTAGACACCGGGGAGCTGTTTTTT. The chain uses TRBV19 and TRBJ2-2; the D is unclear. CDR1 LNHDA and CDR2 SQIVND come from the germline V gene (reference sequence). The CDR3 is made up of 14 amino acids. Deletions cut 3 bases from V and 3 bases from J, with 8 bases between.

The CDR3 protein is CASLGRNDAFF. CDR3 bases: TGTGCCAGCTTAGGGCGCAACGACGCGTTCTTC. The chain couples TRBV27 to TRBJ2-1; no clear D. The CDR3 is made up of 11 amino acids. CDR1 is MNHEY and CDR2 is SMNVEV in the germline V gene (reference sequence). Between the trimmed V and J ends, which lost 8 bases and 15 bases, there was a span of 17 bases.

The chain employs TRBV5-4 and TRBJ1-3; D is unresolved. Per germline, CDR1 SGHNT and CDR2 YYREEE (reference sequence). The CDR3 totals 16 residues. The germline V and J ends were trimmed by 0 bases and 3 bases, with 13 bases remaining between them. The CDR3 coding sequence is TGTGCCAGCAGCTTGGGCGAGGGTCTAGGTGGAAACACCATATATTTT. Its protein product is CASSLGEGLGGNTIYF. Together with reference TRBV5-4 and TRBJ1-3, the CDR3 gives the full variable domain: ETGVTQSPTHLIKTRGQQVTLRCSSQSGHNTVSWYQQALGQGPQFIFQYYREEENGRGNFPPRFSGLQFPNYSSELNVNALELDDSALYLCASSLGEGLGGNTIYFGEGSWLTVV.

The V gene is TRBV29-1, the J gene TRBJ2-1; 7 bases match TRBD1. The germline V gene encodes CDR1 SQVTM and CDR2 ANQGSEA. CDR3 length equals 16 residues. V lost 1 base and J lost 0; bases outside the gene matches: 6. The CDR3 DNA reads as TGCAGCGTTGAAGCCACAGGGGTTGGCTCCTACAATGAGCAGTTCTTC. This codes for CSVEATGVGSYNEQFF.

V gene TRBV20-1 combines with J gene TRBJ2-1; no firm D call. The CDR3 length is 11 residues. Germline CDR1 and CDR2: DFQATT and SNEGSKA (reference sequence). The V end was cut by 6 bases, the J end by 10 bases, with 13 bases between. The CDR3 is CSAQRGWEQFF. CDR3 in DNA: TGCAGTGCCCAGAGAGGCTGGGAGCAGTTCTTC.

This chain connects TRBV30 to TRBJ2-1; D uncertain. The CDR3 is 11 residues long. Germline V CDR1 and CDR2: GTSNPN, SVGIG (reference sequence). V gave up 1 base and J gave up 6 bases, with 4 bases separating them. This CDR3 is CAWSAVNEQFF. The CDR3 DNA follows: TGTGCCTGGAGTGCCGTCAATGAGCAGTTCTTC.

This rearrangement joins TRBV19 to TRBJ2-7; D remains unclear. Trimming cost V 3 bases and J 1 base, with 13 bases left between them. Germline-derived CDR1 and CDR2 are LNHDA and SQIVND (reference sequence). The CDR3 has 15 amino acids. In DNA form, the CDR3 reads TGTGCCAGTAGTATGGCCCGCGGTGAGTCCTACGAGCAGTACTTC. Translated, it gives CASSMARGESYEQYF. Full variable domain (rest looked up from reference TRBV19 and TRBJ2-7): DGGITQSPKYLFRKEGQNVTLSCEQNLNHDAMYWYRQDPGQGLRLIYYSQIVNDFQKGDIAEGYSVSREKKESFPLTVTSAQKNPTAFYLCASSMARGESYEQYFGPGTRLTVT.

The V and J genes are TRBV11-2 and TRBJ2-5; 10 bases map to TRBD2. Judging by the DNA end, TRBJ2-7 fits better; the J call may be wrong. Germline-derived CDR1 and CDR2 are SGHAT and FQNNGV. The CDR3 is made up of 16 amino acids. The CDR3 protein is CASSLSASGRSYEQYF. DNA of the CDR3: TGTGCCAGCAGCTTAAGCGCTAGCGGGAGATCCTACGAGCAGTACTTC.

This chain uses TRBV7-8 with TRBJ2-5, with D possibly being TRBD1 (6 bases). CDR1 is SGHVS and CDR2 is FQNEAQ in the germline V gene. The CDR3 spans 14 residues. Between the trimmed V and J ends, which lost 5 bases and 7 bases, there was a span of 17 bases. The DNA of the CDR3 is TGTGCCAGCAGCCCTAGGGCCAGGGGCGCGACCCAGTACTTC. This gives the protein CASSPRARGATQYF.

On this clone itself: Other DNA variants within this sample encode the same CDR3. Here the CDR3 reads CASSRQGASYEQYF. In DNA, the CDR3 is TGTGCCAGCAGCCGACAGGGGGCCTCCTACGAGCAGTACTTC. The chain uses TRBV6-5 and TRBJ2-7; 10 bases fit TRBD1. The V gene end was trimmed by 6 bases and the J gene end by 0 bases; junction bases not matched to a gene: 2. The CDR3 contains 14 residues. CDR1 is MNHEY and CDR2 is SVGAGI in the germline V gene.

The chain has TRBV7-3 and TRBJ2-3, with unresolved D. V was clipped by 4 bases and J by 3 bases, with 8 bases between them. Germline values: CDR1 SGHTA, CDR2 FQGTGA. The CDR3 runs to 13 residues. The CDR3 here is CASSSYLTDTQYF. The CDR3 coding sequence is TGTGCCAGCAGCTCATACTTGACAGATACGCAGTATTTT.

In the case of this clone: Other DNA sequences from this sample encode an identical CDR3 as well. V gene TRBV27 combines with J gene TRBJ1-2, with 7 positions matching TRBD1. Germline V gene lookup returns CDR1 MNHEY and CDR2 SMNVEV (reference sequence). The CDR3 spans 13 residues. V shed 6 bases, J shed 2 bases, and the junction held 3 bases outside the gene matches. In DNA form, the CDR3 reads TGTGCCAGCAGCTTCAGGGGGAACTATGGCTACACCTTC. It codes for CASSFRGNYGYTF.

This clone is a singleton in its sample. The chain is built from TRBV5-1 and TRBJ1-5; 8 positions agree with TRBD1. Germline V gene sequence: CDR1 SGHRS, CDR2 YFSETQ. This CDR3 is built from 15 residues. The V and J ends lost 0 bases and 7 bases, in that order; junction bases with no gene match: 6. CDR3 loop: CASSLGTGKRQPQHF. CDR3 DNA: TGCGCCAGCAGCTTGGGGACAGGGAAGCGGCAGCCCCAGCATTTT.

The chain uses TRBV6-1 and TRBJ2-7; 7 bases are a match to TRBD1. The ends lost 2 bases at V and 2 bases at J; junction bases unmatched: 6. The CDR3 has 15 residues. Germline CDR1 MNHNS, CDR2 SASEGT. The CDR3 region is CASSELGQKTYEQYF. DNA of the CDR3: TGTGCCAGCAGTGAATTGGGACAGAAAACCTACGAGCAGTACTTC.

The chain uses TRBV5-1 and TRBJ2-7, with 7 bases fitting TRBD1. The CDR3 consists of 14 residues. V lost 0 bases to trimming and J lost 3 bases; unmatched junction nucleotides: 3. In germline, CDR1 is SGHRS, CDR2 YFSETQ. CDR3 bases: TGCGCCAGCAGCTTGGGGGACAGCCTCTACGAGCAGTACTTC. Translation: CASSLGDSLYEQYF.

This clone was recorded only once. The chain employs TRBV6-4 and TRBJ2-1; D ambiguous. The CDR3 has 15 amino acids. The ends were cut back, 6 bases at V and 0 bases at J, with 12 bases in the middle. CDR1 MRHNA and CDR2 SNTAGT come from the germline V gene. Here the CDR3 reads CASREGPASYNEQFF. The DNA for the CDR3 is TGTGCCAGCAGAGAAGGCCCGGCCTCCTACAATGAGCAGTTCTTC.

CDR3 in amino acids: CASSLVGQGNEKLFF. Written as DNA, the CDR3 is TGTGCCAGCAGCTTGGTGGGACAGGGGAATGAAAAACTGTTTTTT. This chain connects TRBV5-6 to TRBJ1-4; 10 bases map to TRBD1. The germline CDR1 and CDR2 sequences are SGHDT and YYEEEE. This CDR3 comprises 15 residues. V was pared by 0 bases and J by 5 bases, with 1 base of the junction left unmatched.

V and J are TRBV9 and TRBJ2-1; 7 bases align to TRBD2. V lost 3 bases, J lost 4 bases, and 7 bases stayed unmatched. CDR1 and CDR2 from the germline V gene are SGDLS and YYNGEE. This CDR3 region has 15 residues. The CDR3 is CASSGLASAYNEQFF. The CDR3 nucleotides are TGTGCCAGCAGCGGACTAGCCTCCGCATACAATGAGCAGTTCTTC.

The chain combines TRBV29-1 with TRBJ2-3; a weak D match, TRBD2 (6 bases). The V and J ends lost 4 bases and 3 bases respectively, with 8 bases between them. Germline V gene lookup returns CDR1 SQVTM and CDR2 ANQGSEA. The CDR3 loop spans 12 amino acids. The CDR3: CSVVGLTDTQYF. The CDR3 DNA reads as TGCAGCGTTGTCGGACTAACAGATACGCAGTATTTT.

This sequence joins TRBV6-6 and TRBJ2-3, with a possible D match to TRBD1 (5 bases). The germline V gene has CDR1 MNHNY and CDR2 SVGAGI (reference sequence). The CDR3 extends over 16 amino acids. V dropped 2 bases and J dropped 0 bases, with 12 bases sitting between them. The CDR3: CASSYQGSPSTDTQYF. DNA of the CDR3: TGTGCCAGCAGTTACCAGGGTAGCCCGAGCACAGATACGCAGTATTTT.

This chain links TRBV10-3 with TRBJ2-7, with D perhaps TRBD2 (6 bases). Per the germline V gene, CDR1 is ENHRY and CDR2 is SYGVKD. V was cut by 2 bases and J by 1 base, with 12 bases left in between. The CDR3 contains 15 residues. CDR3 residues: CAISEGTGASYEQYF. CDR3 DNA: TGTGCCATCAGTGAGGGGACGGGAGCATCCTACGAGCAGTACTTC.

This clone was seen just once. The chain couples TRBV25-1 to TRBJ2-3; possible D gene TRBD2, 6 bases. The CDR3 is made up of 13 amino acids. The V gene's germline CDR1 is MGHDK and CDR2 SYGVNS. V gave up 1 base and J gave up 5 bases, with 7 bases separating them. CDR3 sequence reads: CASSEWGVDTQYF. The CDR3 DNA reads TGTGCCAGCAGTGAATGGGGGGTAGATACGCAGTATTTT. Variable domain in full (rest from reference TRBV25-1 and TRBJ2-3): EADIYQTPRYLVIGTGKKITLECSQTMGHDKMYWYQQDPGMELHLIHYSYGVNSTEKGDLSSESTVSRIRTEHFPLTLESARPSHTSQYLCASSEWGVDTQYFGPGTRLTVL.

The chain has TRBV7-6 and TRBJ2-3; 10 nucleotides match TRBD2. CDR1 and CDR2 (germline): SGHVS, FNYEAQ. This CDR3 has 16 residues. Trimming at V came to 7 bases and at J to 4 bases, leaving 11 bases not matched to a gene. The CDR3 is CASTVRAGGPADTQYF. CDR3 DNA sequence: TGTGCCAGCACCGTGAGAGCGGGAGGGCCCGCAGATACGCAGTATTTT.